The text below deals with one T cell receptor beta chain. What it recognizes is unknown. The data are from a study of shared clonotypes between healthy human individuals. Study outcomes and limitations: For naive CD4 cells, approximately 4.7% of clonotypes were shared across a handful of donors. Limited genetic and exposure-history diversity came from having few donors.

Each replicate PCR on the sorted subsets used 200 to 250 ng DNA (about 30,000 T cell genomes). Generated by immunoSEQ multiplex PCR, the TCRdb table keeps only in-frame clones and is missing some. The data hold a few million clones, with roughly 93% observed a single time. V lost 2 bases and J 0 bases, leaving 8 bases between the germline ends. Germline CDR1 and CDR2: MNHNY and SVGAGI (reference sequence). The CDR3 contains 15 residues. The gene calls are TRBV6-6 and TRBJ1-3; D uncertain. Sequencing input: naive CD4+ T cells from PBMCs. The subset denotes: CD45RA+ positively selected. This clonotype was sampled from a man younger than 35 in good health. Some clones in this sample may be carry-over from other donors' samples. CDR3: CASSYGEISGNTIYF. For the CDR3, the DNA is TGTGCCAGCAGTTACGGGGAAATCTCTGGAAACACCATATATTTT.